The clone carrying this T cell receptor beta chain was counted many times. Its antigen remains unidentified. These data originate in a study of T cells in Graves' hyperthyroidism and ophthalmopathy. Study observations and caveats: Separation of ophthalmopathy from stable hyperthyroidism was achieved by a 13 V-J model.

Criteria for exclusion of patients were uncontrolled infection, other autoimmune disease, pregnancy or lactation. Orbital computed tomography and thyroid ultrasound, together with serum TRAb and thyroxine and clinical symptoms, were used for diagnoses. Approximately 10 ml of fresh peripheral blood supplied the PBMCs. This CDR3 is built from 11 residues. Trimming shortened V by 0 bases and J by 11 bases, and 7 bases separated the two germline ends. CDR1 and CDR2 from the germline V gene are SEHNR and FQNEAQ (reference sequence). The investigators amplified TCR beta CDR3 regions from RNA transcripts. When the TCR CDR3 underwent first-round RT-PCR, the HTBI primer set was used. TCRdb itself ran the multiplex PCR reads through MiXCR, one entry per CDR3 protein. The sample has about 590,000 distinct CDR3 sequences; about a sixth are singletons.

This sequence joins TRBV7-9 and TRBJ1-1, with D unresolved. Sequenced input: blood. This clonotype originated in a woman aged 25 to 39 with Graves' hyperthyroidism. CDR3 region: CASSLAKRAFF. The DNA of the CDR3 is TGTGCCAGCAGCTTAGCGAAGCGGGCTTTCTTT.